This T cell receptor (beta chain) emerged from a study of identical twins (dated by TCRdb to the mid-2010s). As for the study more broadly: The study deep-sequenced TCR alpha and beta repertoires from monozygotic twins, unrelated adults of various ages and cord blood to test whether fetal clonotypes persist. To rule out contamination, the twin experiments were replicated at different times with different library preparation protocols. Results and caveats for the whole study, not just this receptor: Compared with coincidental sharing between unrelated individuals, out-of-frame TCR alpha sequences shared between twins had an excess of sequences with low generation probability. A weaker excess of twin sharing was found in beta out-of-frame sequences because the signal-to-noise ratio was lowered by fewer shared sequences. Abundant cord blood beta clonotypes had fewer insertions, young adult naive repertoires showed a similar but weaker trend, and memory repertoires showed no such trend. Out-of-frame TCR alpha sharing in monozygotic twins was systematically underestimated by recombination models, whereas sharing between unrelated individuals was in agreement with the recombination models. Invariant T cells such as MAIT and iNKT could partly confound zero-insertion analyses, though diverse VJ usage argued against this for most clonotypes. Because the same donors could not be followed over many years, conclusions were based on cross-sectional statistical analysis.

V and J are truncated by 2 bases and 8 bases respectively, leaving an intervening sequence of 16 bases. The germline V gene supplies CDR1 MNHEY and CDR2 SVGEGT. The CDR3 starts with the cysteine, ends with the phenylalanine, and has 15 residues. Only the CDR3 portion is preserved as DNA: 45 bases, with reading frame beginning at the first base. This clonotype turned up a few times. There is no known antigen for this receptor. The sample holds no much larger clone one base away, and base qualities are not on file. Only healthy Caucasian donors were included. Miltenyi CD45RO+ enrichment and human naive T-cell isolation kits were used to isolate memory (CD45RO+) and naive T cells from PBMC. Libraries were built with 5' RACE. Sequencer: Illumina HiSeq 2000. Template switching introduced a universal primer binding site; the final cDNA contained a unique molecular identifier, enabling accurate counting of TCR cDNA molecules. Specific primers in the conserved constant-segment region were used to synthesize first-strand cDNA for TCR alpha and beta chains. Each cDNA library was double barcoded, with a SMART-Mk sample barcode plus Illumina barcodes, to control for contamination. Two successive PCR steps introduced TruSeq adapter sequences along with Illumina sample barcodes. Sequencing of the TCR alpha and beta cDNA libraries was done on the Illumina HiSeq platform using custom primers. The authors' pipeline ran thus. Unique molecular identifiers were extracted from raw reads with MiGEC, and CDR3 positions were determined with MiXCR. For each individual, recombination models were inferred using an EM algorithm with the repgenHMM and IGoR tools. Shared clonotype analysis was performed with the tcR package in R, normalizing sharing by the product of cloneset sizes. Out-of-frame nonproductive sequences were analyzed to study raw recombination free of thymic and clonal selection effects. TCRdb's own reprocessing of the public reads used fastp at Q25 and MiXCR and kept productive beta chains. Merged by CDR3 protein, the rows form single entries marked with the most common genes and DNA. The authors' filters were not applied to this entry. This sample gives fewer than 250,000 distinct CDR3 sequences in total; around 9.6% of them show up just once. The biggest ten clones account for over 4.5% of the sample.

This chain is built from TRBV6-2 or TRBV6-3 and TRBJ2-1; the D segment may tentatively be TRBD1 or TRBD2, each giving 6 matched bases. This clonotype was sampled from a woman aged 18-35 years in good health. Material: memory (CD45RO+) T cells sorted from blood. Explained via the paper, the cell subset or site label denotes: CD45RO+ enriched T cells. The DNA is as follows: TGTGCCAGCAGTTACAAGGCTAGCCGGGGGCATGAGCAGTTCTTC. Its protein product is CASSYKASRGHEQFF.